A selection of T cell receptor beta chains follows, all from one sample in a study of spatial heterogeneity in lung cancer. TCRdb reprocessed the 5' RACE reads with MiXCR, giving one entry per CDR3 protein. This sample carries around 13,000 distinct CDR3 sequences, about 14% of them seen once, and the ten largest clones take under 45%. The sequencing used PBMCs, collected at surgery. These receptors were taken from a male donor with early-stage non-small cell lung cancer. Both conserved end residues are part of each CDR3. D genes are given only for firm matches. Clone size is given for some rows only: seen once, a few or many times, or a class if the clone is expanded.

cdr3_nt: TGCGCCAGCAGCTTGTCTGGTAGCGGGGGCCCAGATACGCAGTATTTT; cdr3_aa: CASSLSGSGGPDTQYF; v_call: TRBV5-1; d_call: TRBD2; j_call: TRBJ2-3; clone_size: few
cdr3_nt: TGCAGTGCTAGTTACTCGGAGCGGGAGACCCAGTACTTC; cdr3_aa: CSASYSERETQYF; v_call: TRBV20-1; d_call: -; j_call: TRBJ2-5; clone_size: many
cdr3_nt: TGCGCCAGCAGTCACACAGATACGCAGTATTTT; cdr3_aa: CASSHTDTQYF; v_call: TRBV23-1; d_call: -; j_call: TRBJ2-3; clone_size: -
cdr3_nt: TGTGCCAGCAATCGACAGGGGACAGAAGGGCAGCCCCAGCATTTT; cdr3_aa: CASNRQGTEGQPQHF; v_call: TRBV2; d_call: TRBD1; j_call: TRBJ1-5; clone_size: many
cdr3_nt: TGTGCCAGCAGCTTAAGTCCGAGACTAGTACACAATGAGCAGTTCTTC; cdr3_aa: CASSLSPRLVHNEQFF; v_call: TRBV7-2; d_call: -; j_call: TRBJ2-1; clone_size: few
cdr3_nt: TGCGCCAGCAGCCAAGGCGCGGACGGATTACGGGAGCAGTACTTC; cdr3_aa: CASSQGADGLREQYF; v_call: TRBV4-3; d_call: -; j_call: TRBJ2-7; clone_size: few
cdr3_nt: TGTGCCACCAGTGTTCGGACAGGGGCGAGACAAGAGACCCAGTACTTC; cdr3_aa: CATSVRTGARQETQYF; v_call: TRBV24-1; d_call: TRBD1; j_call: TRBJ2-5; clone_size: many
cdr3_nt: TGTGCCAGCAGTTACTGGGATGCGGGAGTTCAGAATGAGCAGTTCTTC; cdr3_aa: CASSYWDAGVQNEQFF; v_call: TRBV6-5; d_call: TRBD2; j_call: TRBJ2-1; clone_size: -
cdr3_nt: TGTGCCAGCAGTGAAGCGCTGGCTAGCGGGGGATCAGATACGCAGTATTTT; cdr3_aa: CASSEALASGGSDTQYF; v_call: TRBV2; d_call: TRBD2; j_call: TRBJ2-3; clone_size: many
cdr3_nt: TGTGCCAGCAGCTCCGGGACTAGCGGGGGCACCGGGGAGCTGTTTTTT; cdr3_aa: CASSSGTSGGTGELFF; v_call: TRBV5-4; d_call: TRBD2; j_call: TRBJ2-2; clone_size: few
cdr3_nt: TGCAGCGTTGAACGGCAGAGAAACACTGAAGCTTTCTTT; cdr3_aa: CSVERQRNTEAFF; v_call: TRBV29-1; d_call: -; j_call: TRBJ1-1; clone_size: many
cdr3_nt: TGCAGTGCTAGAGACCCTAGCGGGGGGCCATACAATGAGCAGTTCTTC; cdr3_aa: CSARDPSGGPYNEQFF; v_call: TRBV20-1; d_call: TRBD2; j_call: TRBJ2-1; clone_size: few
cdr3_nt: TGCAGTGCCTACTGGGATTTCGATGGCTACACCTTC; cdr3_aa: CSAYWDFDGYTF; v_call: TRBV20-1; d_call: -; j_call: TRBJ1-2; clone_size: few
cdr3_nt: TGTGCCAGCAGCTTACCGGGGTCAGCCTACGAGCAGTACTTC; cdr3_aa: CASSLPGSAYEQYF; v_call: TRBV11-1; d_call: -; j_call: TRBJ2-7; clone_size: few
cdr3_nt: TGTGCCAGCAGTTACGTGGCGCCAGCCTTCTCTGGGGCCAACGTCCTGACTTTC; cdr3_aa: CASSYVAPAFSGANVLTF; v_call: TRBV6-5; d_call: -; j_call: TRBJ2-6; clone_size: few
cdr3_nt: TGTGCCAGCAGTTTAAATGGGCCACAAGAGACCCAGTACTTC; cdr3_aa: CASSLNGPQETQYF; v_call: TRBV28; d_call: -; j_call: TRBJ2-5; clone_size: -
cdr3_nt: TGCAGTGCTCGACGGCCGGGACAGGGAACGGTGTATGGCAATCAGCCCCAGCATTTT; cdr3_aa: CSARRPGQGTVYGNQPQHF; v_call: TRBV20-1; d_call: TRBD1; j_call: TRBJ1-5; clone_size: many
cdr3_nt: TGTGCCAGCAGCTTGGCAGGGATGGAGACCCAGTACTTC; cdr3_aa: CASSLAGMETQYF; v_call: TRBV5-5; d_call: -; j_call: TRBJ2-5; clone_size: few
cdr3_nt: TGTGCCAGCCAATCCACAGAGACAGATACGCAGTATTTT; cdr3_aa: CASQSTETDTQYF; v_call: TRBV27; d_call: -; j_call: TRBJ2-3; clone_size: -
cdr3_nt: TGTGCCATCAGTGTACGAAGATTAGGGTCGGGGGACTCACCCCTCCACTTT; cdr3_aa: CAISVRRLGSGDSPLHF; v_call: TRBV10-3; d_call: -; j_call: TRBJ1-6; clone_size: -